A single sample is the source of the 3 T cell receptor beta chains below, sequenced in a study of T cell responses to AZD1222 COVID-19 vaccine (dated by TCRdb to the early 2020s). The sample's time point label, in plain terms: baseline before first vaccination. Receptor libraries were prepared by the immunoSEQ multiplex PCR assay. In TCRdb, the immuneACCESS table is reduced to in-frame sequences with V and J assigned. These tables do not hold every clone; where another copy was compared, an unresolved V gene accounts for under half, and the others remain unexplained. The sample includes under 200,000 clones, with around 93% observed a single time. Of the sample, over 7.5% falls within the top ten clones. Sample: peripheral blood, taken on day 0 of AZD1222 vaccination. The origin of the receptors is an adult in good health.

The chain joins TRBV5-4 to TRBJ2-2; the match to TRBD2 covers 7 bases. V shed 4 bases and J 0 bases; nucleotides not matched to a gene: 6. The CDR3 contains 16 residues. Germline assignment: CDR1 SGHNT and CDR2 YYREEE (reference sequence). This chain's CDR3 is CASSPRLAANTGELFF. CDR3 bases: TGTGCCAGCAGCCCACGACTAGCTGCGAACACCGGGGAGCTGTTTTTT.

The chain employs TRBV4-1 and TRBJ1-2; D not resolved. The CDR3 contains 15 residues. Trimming pared 6 bases from V and 0 bases from J, leaving 14 bases between. From germline, CDR1 is MGHRA and CDR2 YSYEKL. The CDR3 nucleotides are TGCGCCAGCAGTCTTAACCAGGCATCTAACTATGGCTACACCTTC. Its translation: CASSLNQASNYGYTF.

The chain uses TRBV6-5 and TRBJ2-7; D remains ambiguous. V was clipped by 8 bases and J by 0 bases, with 11 bases between them. CDR1 and CDR2 from the germline V gene are MNHEY and SVGAGI. This CDR3 comprises 13 residues. DNA for the CDR3: TGTGCCAGCGGACCTCGGGTCTCCTACGAGCAGTACTTC. Protein sequence: CASGPRVSYEQYF.